The 17 T cell receptor beta chains below all came from one sample that was sequenced in a study of tumor and adjacent non-tumor tissue in lung cancer listed by TCRdb under 2018. The library relied on multiplex PCR. The sequencer listed for this sample is Illumina HiSeq 2500. TCRbeta libraries were constructed through three rounds of nested PCR with primers (Table S4) according to protocols modified from ARM-PCR. TCRdb trimmed public reads at Q25 via fastp, called clones via MiXCR and kept in-frame beta chains. Every CDR3 protein is listed once, alongside the most common genes and DNA of its rows. The sample data list about 120,000 distinct CDR3 sequences, and around three fifths of these were observed just once. 13% of the sample goes to the ten largest clones. Bulk unsorted tissue served as the source for RNA extraction, and RNA quality was assessed using a NanoDrop ND-1000 and an Agilent 2100. Sequencing was done on a sample of lung tumor tissue. The receptor source for this set is a man under 40 with non-small cell lung cancer.

As concerns this clonotype: It may be a read error: a sequence one base away is much more abundant. The rearrangement links TRBV20-1 to TRBJ2-1; 10 nucleotides align to TRBD2. CDR1 is DFQATT and CDR2 is SNEGSKA in the germline V gene (reference sequence). The CDR3 length is 14 residues. The CDR3 DNA reads as TGCAGTGCAAGATATAGCGGGGGGTGGAATGATCAGTTCTTC. Translated: CSARYSGGWNDQFF.

The chain carries TRBV24-1 and TRBJ2-7, with D possibly TRBD1 on 7 matching bases. The germline V gene has CDR1 KGHDR and CDR2 SFDVKD. The CDR3 runs 18 residues. Trimming took off 5 bases at V and 2 bases at J, with 24 bases between the two ends. The CDR3 sequence: CATSVPGEGARGAYEQYF. In DNA, the CDR3 is TGTGCCACCAGTGTCCCGGGAGAGGGGGCGCGAGGGGCCTACGAGCAGTACTTC.

Concerning this clonotype itself: This may stem from a read error, because a much larger clone lies one nucleotide away. DNA of the CDR3: TGTGCCAGCAGTGAAGAAGGGTCTGGGGCCAACGTCCTGATTTTC. It encodes CASSEEGSGANVLIF. The chain employs TRBV6-1 and TRBJ2-6; D possibly corresponds to TRBD1 (5 bases). Germline V lookup: CDR1 MNHNS, CDR2 SASEGT. The CDR3 totals 15 residues.

A single count supports this clonotype. The gene calls are TRBV4-1 and TRBJ1-6; possible D gene TRBD1, 6 bases. Germline CDR1 and CDR2: MGHRA and YSYEKL. CDR3 size: 15 residues. V was trimmed by 4 bases and J by 7 bases, leaving 14 bases between them. CDR3 nucleotides: TGCGCCAGCAGCCGAGGACAGAGGCACAATTCACCCCTCCACTTT. Translation gives CASSRGQRHNSPLHF.

This clonotype was detected many times. The chain links TRBV11-3 to TRBJ2-3, with 7 bases that match TRBD2. J was trimmed by 2 bases and V by 5 bases; bases with no gene match: 4. This CDR3 region has 14 residues. Germline V gene lookup returns CDR1 SGHNT and CDR2 YENEEA. The CDR3 coding sequence is TGTGCCAGCAGCCCAGCGGGGCTCACAGATACGCAGTATTTT. This encodes CASSPAGLTDTQYF. Supplemented by reference TRBV11-3 and TRBJ2-3, the full variable domain reads EAGVVQSPRYKIIEKKQPVAFWCNPISGHNTLYWYLQNLGQGPELLIRYENEEAVDDSQLPKDRFSAERLKGVDSTLKIQPAELGDSAVYLCASSPAGLTDTQYFGPGTRLTVL.

In its sample, this clonotype was seen a few times. A much larger clone differs from this one at a single base, so this may be a read error. V is TRBV12-5 and J is TRBJ2-3, with a tentative D call TRBD2 (5 bases). The CDR3 length is 14 residues. CDR1 and CDR2 from the germline V gene are LGHNT and FRNRAP. This chain's CDR3 is CTSGLKHNTDTQYF. The DNA of the CDR3 is TGTACTAGTGGTTTGAAACATAACACAGATACGCAGTATTTT. Together with reference TRBV12-5 and TRBJ2-3, the CDR3 gives the full variable domain: DARVTQTPRHKVTEMGQEVTMRCQPILGHNTVFWYRQTMMQGLELLAYFRNRAPLDDSGMPKDRFSAEMPDATLATLKIQPSEPRDSAVYFCTSGLKHNTDTQYFGPGTRLTVL.

Remarks on this clonotype: The CDR3 does not end in the conserved phenylalanine or tryptophan, so this is likely a read error. The DNA for the CDR3 is TGCAGTGCTACCCTCAGCACAGATACACAGTATTTG. Translated: CSATLSTDTQYL. The rearrangement uses TRBV20-1 and TRBJ2-3; D ambiguous. This CDR3 contains 12 residues. CDR1 and CDR2 from the germline V gene are DFQATT and SNEGSKA (reference sequence).

For this clonotype: Likely a read error: the CDR3 ends without its conserved phenylalanine or tryptophan. The V and J genes are TRBV4-2 and TRBJ1-6, with TRBD1 matching 8 bases. This CDR3 contains 17 residues. After removal of 0 bases from V and 11 bases from J, the junction contained 12 bases not matched to a gene. Germline CDR1 LGHNA, CDR2 YNFKEQ. For the CDR3, the DNA is TGTGCCAGCAGCCAAGAGACCTCAACAGGGGGTGTGGCACCCCTCCACATT. It translates to CASSQETSTGGVAPLHI.

As concerns this clonotype: Possible read error: a much larger clone is one base away. The conserved final phenylalanine or tryptophan is absent from the CDR3, which likely points to a read error. The chain recombines TRBV4-1 with TRBJ1-1; TRBD1 might be the D (5 bases). The length of the CDR3 is 13 residues. The germline gives CDR1 MGHRA, CDR2 YSYEKL. The V end was cut by 1 base, the J end by 5 bases, with 8 bases between. The CDR3 is CASSQVGGTEAFL. The CDR3 DNA follows: TGCGCCAGCAGCCAAGTCGGGGGGACTGAAGCTTTCCTT.

Concerning this clonotype itself: Since the CDR3 does not end with the conserved phenylalanine or tryptophan, this likely comes from a read error. V gene TRBV20-1 combines with J gene TRBJ2-3; D is perhaps TRBD1 or TRBD2 (5 bases each). Germline V lookup: CDR1 DFQATT, CDR2 SNEGSKA (reference sequence). This CDR3 is built from 14 residues. CDR3 DNA sequence: TGCAGCGCCCCGGGACGGGTTCCTTCAGATACGCAGTATTGT. Protein: CSAPGRVPSDTQYC.

With regard to this clonotype: It is likely a read error, because the conserved phenylalanine at the end of the CDR3 is missing. This sequence joins TRBV12-3 or TRBV12-4 and TRBJ1-2; a possible D gene is TRBD1 (6 bases). V was pared by 9 bases and J by 6 bases, with 17 bases between. CDR3 length: 13 residues. The CDR3 loop reads CASSTGGGDGYTL. CDR3 bases: TGTGCCAGTAGCACTGGGGGGGGCGATGGCTACACCTTA.

A note on this clonotype: The junction differs from germline at one of its ends, possibly a read error. V usage is TRBV20-1 and J usage is TRBJ2-1; possibly TRBD1 for D (8 bases). CDR1 DFQATT and CDR2 SNEGSKA come from the germline V gene (reference sequence). The CDR3 extends over 16 amino acids. The CDR3 nucleotides are TGCAGTGCTAAAGATCAAGAGACAGGGGACTACAATGAGCACTTCTTC. It yields the protein CSAKDQETGDYNEHFF.

This clonotype was seen a handful of times. V usage is TRBV4-1 and J usage is TRBJ1-4, with no clear D. Trimming took 0 bases from V and 5 from J, leaving 16 bases between them. This CDR3 spans 17 amino acids. CDR1 and CDR2 (germline): MGHRA, YSYEKL. The CDR3 here is CASSQDPYPAINEKLFF. The CDR3 bases are TGCGCCAGCAGCCAAGACCCGTATCCCGCAATCAATGAAAAACTGTTTTTT.

There are many counts of this clonotype. The V and J genes are TRBV6-2 or TRBV6-3 and TRBJ1-1, with D possibly matching TRBD1 (5 bases). The CDR3 is 13 amino acids. Trimming removed 6 bases from V and 1 base from J, with 9 bases in between. The germline V gene has CDR1 MNHEY and CDR2 SVGEGT. The CDR3 protein is CASRGHRNTEAFF. Written as DNA, the CDR3 is TGTGCCAGCAGAGGACACCGGAACACTGAAGCTTTCTTT.

This clonotype was observed a handful of times. The chain employs TRBV20-1 and TRBJ1-3, with a possible D match to TRBD1 (5 bases). The V gene's germline CDR1 is DFQATT and CDR2 SNEGSKA (reference sequence). The ends were cut back, 3 bases at V and 8 bases at J, with 17 bases in the middle. CDR3 length equals 14 residues. The CDR3 sequence is CSARTGLLVDTIYF. The CDR3 coding sequence is TGCAGTGCTAGGACGGGACTACTTGTAGACACCATATATTTT.

This clonotype was seen just once. J is TRBJ2-1 and V is TRBV29-1, with D possibly TRBD2 on 6 matching bases. The germline V gene encodes CDR1 SQVTM and CDR2 ANQGSEA. CDR3 length equals 15 residues. Trimming removed 3 bases at V and 5 bases at J, with 17 bases between. CDR3 in amino acids: CSVDRISGRNNEQFF. The DNA of the CDR3 is TGCAGCGTTGACAGGATTAGCGGACGAAACAATGAGCAGTTCTTC.

As concerns this clonotype: One junction end disagrees with the germline gene, perhaps due to a read error. The chain is built from TRBV28 and TRBJ2-1; D is unresolved. Germline lookup yields CDR1 MDHEN and CDR2 SYDVKM. The CDR3 length is 18 residues. The CDR3 DNA reads TGTGCCGGCAGTTCCCCCATAGTGGAGAAGACCTCCTACAATGAGCAGTTCTTC. This encodes CAGSSPIVEKTSYNEQFF.